In this sample, the clone carrying this TCR beta chain turned up many times. Antigen specificity is unknown. This record comes from a study of Graves' ophthalmopathy and Graves' hyperthyroidism. Study overall: The collection of peripheral blood took place at initial diagnosis, before any treatment.

CAS ≥3, NOSPECS ≥4, moderate-to-severe activity and duration under 3 months marked donors with ophthalmopathy. As diagnostic evidence, clinical symptoms, serum thyroxine, TRAb, thyroid ultrasound and orbital computed tomography were relied upon. RNA transcripts served as template for amplifying TCR beta CDR3 sequences. HTBI primers primed a first-round RT-PCR, and a second-round multiplex PCR followed. MiXCR, applied by TCRdb to the multiplex PCR reads, yields one record per CDR3 protein. The sample has about 700,000 distinct CDR3 sequences; over 40% are singletons. Trimming shortened V by 1 base and J by 2 bases, and 9 bases separated the two germline ends. CDR1 and CDR2 from the germline V gene are LGHNA and YSLEER. The CDR3 loop spans 16 amino acids. The study's findings and limits: The blood repertoire also included most expanded thyroid clonotypes above 0.001 frequency.

The rearrangement joins TRBV4-3 to TRBJ2-6; D possibly corresponds to TRBD1 (7 bases). This receptor was obtained from an adult man with Graves' ophthalmopathy. Sample: peripheral blood. The CDR3 is CASSQVRGAGANVLTF. CDR3 nucleotide sequence: TGCGCCAGCAGCCAAGTCAGGGGGGCTGGGGCCAACGTCCTGACTTTC.